A single sample gave rise to the 16 T cell receptor beta chains below, sequenced in a study of control samples from healthy donors and cancer patients. The repertoire was sequenced with immunoSEQ multiplex PCR; TCRdb's copy has only in-frame clones and lacks some. The sample contains 100,000 to 150,000 clones, around nine tenths of which appear only once. Sequenced: blood. The receptors were gathered from a young man in good health.

This chain links TRBV7-2 with TRBJ1-5, with unresolved D. Germline loops: CDR1 SGHTA, CDR2 FQGNSA. The CDR3 covers 14 residues. V was trimmed by 5 bases and J by 4 bases, leaving 12 bases between them. The CDR3 loop reads CASSPRGSNQPQHF. The CDR3 region has the DNA TGTGCCAGCAGCCCCAGAGGTAGTAATCAGCCCCAGCATTTT. Filled out from reference TRBV7-2 and TRBJ1-5, the complete variable domain reads GAGVSQSPSNKVTEKGKDVELRCDPISGHTALYWYRQSLGQGLEFLIYFQGNSAPDKSGLPSDRFSAERTGGSVSTLTIQRTQQEDSAVYLCASSPRGSNQPQHFGDGTRLSIL.

CDR3 in amino acids: CASSLTPLEGNQPQHF. The DNA of the CDR3 is TGTGCCAGCAGTTTAACGCCCTTGGAGGGCAATCAGCCCCAGCATTTT. The rearrangement joins TRBV27 to TRBJ1-5; D remains unclear. The CDR3 is 16 amino acids. V dropped 2 bases and J dropped 2 bases, with 13 bases sitting between them. Germline values: CDR1 MNHEY, CDR2 SMNVEV (reference sequence).

The chain joins TRBV19 to TRBJ2-1; weak D call: TRBD2 (6 bases). V was clipped by 3 bases and J by 3 bases, with 12 bases between them. Germline V lookup: CDR1 LNHDA, CDR2 SQIVND (reference sequence). The CDR3 runs 15 residues. CDR3: CASSITSTNYNEQFF. CDR3 nucleotide sequence: TGTGCCAGTAGTATCACTAGCACGAACTACAATGAGCAGTTCTTC.

The chain carries TRBV19 and TRBJ2-4; no clear D. The V gene's germline CDR1 is LNHDA and CDR2 SQIVND (reference sequence). V was pared by 9 bases and J by 3 bases, with 15 bases between. The CDR3 is made up of 14 amino acids. The chain's CDR3 is CASSRPAHKNIQYF. The CDR3 coding sequence is TGTGCCAGCTCTCGCCCAGCACACAAAAACATTCAGTACTTC.

The gene calls are TRBV5-6 and TRBJ1-2; 9 nucleotides align to TRBD1. The CDR3 sequence is 14 residues long. Losses at the gene ends were 0 bases for V and 7 bases for J; bases not matched to a gene: 4. Germline assignment: CDR1 SGHDT and CDR2 YYEEEE. For the CDR3, the DNA is TGTGCCAGCAGCTTGGGGACAGGGGCTAGTGGCTACACCTTC. Translating gives CASSLGTGASGYTF.

The chain couples TRBV9 to TRBJ1-2; D not certain. V was shortened by 0 bases and J by 2 bases, with 11 bases between the two germline ends. The germline gives CDR1 SGDLS, CDR2 YYNGEE. The CDR3 spans 15 residues. CDR3 coding DNA: TGTGCCAGCAGCGTAGATTCTCGGCCGAACTATGGCTACACCTTC. Amino acid sequence: CASSVDSRPNYGYTF.

The chain combines TRBV27 with TRBJ1-6; D remains unclear. The CDR3 is 14 amino acids. V gave up 3 bases and J gave up 7 bases, with 10 bases separating them. Germline CDR1 is MNHEY and CDR2 is SMNVEV (reference sequence). CDR3 region: CASSFFSGNSPLHF. In nucleotides, the CDR3 is TGTGCCAGCAGTTTTTTCAGCGGAAATTCACCCCTCCACTTT.

This chain connects TRBV6-4 to TRBJ2-3; tentatively, D is TRBD1 (6 bases). CDR1 MRHNA and CDR2 SNTAGT come from the germline V gene. The CDR3 is made up of 13 amino acids. Between the trimmed V and J ends, which lost 3 bases and 9 bases, there was a span of 13 bases. The CDR3 bases are TGTGCCAGCAGTGAAAACAGGGTGGGGACGCAGTATTTT. Its protein is CASSENRVGTQYF.

Here the CDR3 reads CSVDRENYGYTF. The CDR3 coding sequence is TGCAGCGTTGATAGAGAAAACTATGGCTACACCTTC. The chain uses TRBV29-1 and TRBJ1-2; D call uncertain. The CDR3 contains 12 residues. Germline CDR1 and CDR2: SQVTM and ANQGSEA. Trimming removed 3 bases at V and 2 bases at J, with 7 bases between. The full variable domain, with the rest looked up from reference TRBV29-1 and TRBJ1-2, is SAVISQKPSRDICQRGTSLTIQCQVDSQVTMMFWYRQQPGQSLTLIATANQGSEATYESGFVIDKFPISRPNLTFSTLTVSNMSPEDSSIYLCSVDRENYGYTFGSGTRLTVV.

This clone was recorded only once. The rearrangement joins TRBV6-5 to TRBJ1-2, with D perhaps TRBD1 (6 bases). V lost 2 bases and J lost 7, with 17 bases in between. This CDR3 is built from 15 residues. Germline values: CDR1 MNHEY, CDR2 SVGAGI. CDR3 nucleotide sequence: TGTGCCAGCAGTTACCACCCCCCCGAGGGGGGTGGCTACACCTTC. This codes for CASSYHPPEGGGYTF.

This clone was seen a single time. This chain links TRBV19 with TRBJ2-3; D ambiguous. Between the trimmed V and J ends, which lost 6 bases and 2 bases, there was a span of 15 bases. Germline V CDR1 and CDR2: LNHDA, SQIVND (reference sequence). There are 15 residues in the CDR3. In DNA form, the CDR3 reads TGTGCCAGTAGGGAATCCTTTACCTACACAGATACGCAGTATTTT. Translated, it gives CASRESFTYTDTQYF.

The chain combines TRBV27 with TRBJ1-1; 7 bases match TRBD1. There are 15 residues in the CDR3. CDR1 is MNHEY, CDR2 SMNVEV, per germline (reference sequence). Unmatched junction bases numbered 7, after V lost 1 base and J lost 5 bases. This CDR3 reads CASSLLGGARTEAFF. The CDR3 nucleotides are TGTGCCAGCAGTTTATTAGGGGGCGCCCGAACTGAAGCTTTCTTT.

The J gene is TRBJ2-2, the V gene TRBV30, with 7 bases fitting TRBD1. This CDR3 has 16 residues. J gave up 4 bases and V 0 bases, and 8 bases lay outside the gene matches. CDR1 and CDR2 (germline): GTSNPN, SVGIG (reference sequence). CDR3 amino acids: CAWSVPKTGATGELFF. CDR3 in DNA: TGTGCCTGGAGTGTTCCAAAAACAGGGGCCACCGGGGAGCTGTTTTTT.

This clone appeared once. The chain has TRBV6-5 and TRBJ2-1; D remains unclear. CDR1 and CDR2 (germline): MNHEY, SVGAGI. The CDR3 loop spans 13 amino acids. Trimming cost V 4 bases and J 3 bases, with 7 bases left between them. Here the CDR3 DNA reads TGTGCCAGCAGTTCAAGGGACTACAATGAGCAGTTCTTC. This sequence encodes CASSSRDYNEQFF.

This chain connects TRBV20-1 to TRBJ2-1, with 7 positions matching TRBD1. This CDR3 is 14 amino acids long. Looked up from germline, CDR1 is DFQATT and CDR2 is SNEGSKA (reference sequence). V gave up 3 bases and J gave up 7 bases; unmatched junction bases: 9. The CDR3 is CSASKGAPTNEQFF. The DNA of the CDR3 is TGCAGTGCTAGTAAGGGGGCGCCTACGAATGAGCAGTTCTTC.

The CDR3 region has the DNA TGTGCCAGCAGCTTACAACAGGGCACCCTCTCACCCCTCCACTTT. Encoded protein: CASSLQQGTLSPLHF. The chain joins TRBV7-8 to TRBJ1-6; perhaps TRBD1 as D (6 bases). Between the trimmed V and J ends, which lost 2 bases and 10 bases, there was a span of 15 bases. The germline gives CDR1 SGHVS, CDR2 FQNEAQ. CDR3 size: 15 residues.